The clone carrying this TCR beta chain was counted between two and nine times. Its antigen is not identified. Profiled with immunoSEQ multiplex PCR; TCRdb holds only in-frame clones, not every one. Of about 9,000 clones detected, around 80% appear once; the ten largest clones hold roughly 33%. The data were taken from a study of T cell clonotyping in hematopoietic cell transplantation. Study-wide context: Recipients' pretransplant samples followed cytoreduction. Study-level points and caveats: Higher Inverse Simpson Index values in graft donor and pretransplant recipient predicted broader posttransplant TCR diversity.

Regarding time point: recipient sample about 28 days before transplant, after cytoreduction. Recipients were bled about 28 days pretransplant and at posttransplant days 30, 100, 180. Trimming left V 2 bases short and J 4 bases short, with 13 bases between. Germline V gene data show CDR1 as SGHRS and CDR2 as YFSETQ. The CDR3 consists of 14 residues. Sequenced here: peripheral blood mononuclear cells, sampled before stem cell transplant. This sequence originates from a man aged 60 to 69 with acute myeloid leukemia. Some clones in this sample may be carry-over from other donors' samples. The chain is built from TRBV5-1 and TRBJ2-7; D perhaps matches TRBD1 (6 bases). For the CDR3, the DNA is TGCGCCAGCAGCTTATCAGGGGCTGGGTACGAGCAGTACTTC. This translates into CASSLSGAGYEQYF. Combining the CDR3 with reference TRBV5-1 and TRBJ2-7 gives the whole variable domain KAGVTQTPRYLIKTRGQQVTLSCSPISGHRSVSWYQQTPGQGLQFLFEYFSETQRNKGNFPGRFSGRQFSNSRSEMNVSTLELGDSALYLCASSLSGAGYEQYFGPGTRLTVT.